The 19 T cell receptor beta chains below all came from one sample that was sequenced in a study of blood T cell repertoires in COVID-19. TCRdb's table, derived via immunoSEQ multiplex PCR, lists solely in-frame clones and lacks some. The table has some 400,000 clones, 70% to 90% seen once. Sequencing was done on a sample of peripheral blood. The receptor set was obtained from a woman in her sixties or seventies with COVID-19, enrolled during active disease.

This clone was detected a few times. The V call is TRBV7-6, the J call TRBJ2-3, with 9 bases aligning to TRBD2. Germline trimming cut 1 base from V and 6 bases from J; bases unmatched to any gene: 5. Germline V gene data show CDR1 as SGHVS and CDR2 as FNYEAQ. There are 15 residues in the CDR3. The CDR3 region is CASSLGGGASDTQYF. The CDR3 DNA follows: TGTGCCAGCAGCTTAGGCGGGGGGGCTTCGGATACGCAGTATTTT.

In nucleotides, the CDR3 is TGTGCCAGCAGTGAAGCTTCCAGACTGAACACCGGGGAGCTGTTTTTT. Translation gives CASSEASRLNTGELFF. The rearrangement links TRBV2 to TRBJ2-2; D not resolved. Germline loops: CDR1 SNHLY, CDR2 FYNNEI. The CDR3 runs to 16 residues. Deletions cut 0 bases from V and 1 base from J, with 9 bases between.

This chain uses TRBV18 with TRBJ2-1; 14 positions match TRBD2. V trimming: 3 bases; J trimming: 6 bases; junction bases outside the gene matches: 1. This CDR3 is 15 amino acids long. Germline assignment: CDR1 KGHSH and CDR2 LQKENI. In nucleotides, the CDR3 is TGTGCCAGCTCACCGGGACTAGCGGGGGTCAATGAGCAGTTCTTC. Encoded protein: CASSPGLAGVNEQFF. Full variable domain (remainder filled in from reference TRBV18 and TRBJ2-1): NAGVMQNPRHLVRRRGQEARLRCSPMKGHSHVYWYRQLPEEGLKFMVYLQKENIIDESGMPKERFSAEFPKEGPSILRIQQVVRGDSAAYFCASSPGLAGVNEQFFGPGTRLTVL.

The chain employs TRBV4-1 and TRBJ1-2, with D unresolved. Per germline, CDR1 MGHRA and CDR2 YSYEKL. The CDR3 has 16 residues. Trimming took off 0 bases at V and 4 bases at J, with 15 bases between the two ends. CDR3 sequence reads: CASSQDPGERPYGYTF. As DNA, the CDR3 is TGCGCCAGCAGCCAAGACCCGGGAGAGCGGCCCTATGGCTACACCTTC.

The rearrangement joins TRBV11-1 to TRBJ2-7; D perhaps matches TRBD1 (6 bases). In germline, CDR1 is SGHAT, CDR2 FQDESV (reference sequence). Trimming took off 1 base at V and 4 bases at J, with 14 bases between the two ends. This CDR3 has 15 amino acids. Written as DNA, the CDR3 is TGTGCCAGCAGCTTAGGGGCAGGGGCGTCGTACGAGCAGTACTTC. This sequence encodes CASSLGAGASYEQYF.

Note on this clone: Other nucleotide sequences in the sample specify the same CDR3. The chain uses TRBV18 and TRBJ2-3, with 13 positions matching TRBD2. From germline, CDR1 is KGHSH and CDR2 LQKENI. The trim removed 3 bases at V and 6 bases at J, leaving 6 bases unmatched. The CDR3 totals 16 residues. CDR3: CASSPRTSGGTDTQYF. The CDR3 nucleotides read TGTGCCAGCTCACCTCGGACTAGCGGGGGAACCGATACGCAGTATTTT.

The rearrangement uses TRBV12-3 or TRBV12-4 and TRBJ1-6, with D possibly being TRBD1 (6 bases). V lost 6 bases and J 7 bases, leaving 10 bases between the germline ends. The CDR3 covers 13 residues. The CDR3 nucleotides are TGTGCCAGCAGCGGGACACTGAATTCACCCCTCCACTTT. Encoded protein: CASSGTLNSPLHF.

The rearrangement uses TRBV18 and TRBJ2-7, with D possibly being TRBD1 (6 bases). The germline V gene has CDR1 KGHSH and CDR2 LQKENI. Trimming took 6 bases from V and 3 from J, leaving 12 bases between them. This CDR3 is built from 13 residues. The CDR3 region has the DNA TGTGCCAGCTCCCCGGGACACCTCTACGAGCAGTACTTC. Its protein product is CASSPGHLYEQYF.

The V gene is TRBV7-3, the J gene TRBJ2-7; tentative D call: TRBD1 (6 bases). Deletions cut 5 bases from V and 5 bases from J, with 16 bases between. Germline values: CDR1 SGHTA, CDR2 FQGTGA. This CDR3 has 14 residues. Written as DNA, the CDR3 is TGTGCCAGCAGCCTCCTAACGCGGACAGACGAGCAGTACTTC. Its protein is CASSLLTRTDEQYF.

The chain joins TRBV19 to TRBJ1-1; 7 bases match TRBD1. This CDR3 has 13 amino acids. J lost 11 bases, V lost 0 bases, and 6 bases had no gene match. Looked up from germline, CDR1 is LNHDA and CDR2 is SQIVND (reference sequence). CDR3 nucleotide sequence: TGTGCCAGTAGTATAGAGGGACAGTTAGAGGCTTTCTTT. Protein sequence: CASSIEGQLEAFF. Looking up the rest from reference TRBV19 and TRBJ1-1 gives the full variable domain: DGGITQSPKYLFRKEGQNVTLSCEQNLNHDAMYWYRQDPGQGLRLIYYSQIVNDFQKGDIAEGYSVSREKKESFPLTVTSAQKNPTAFYLCASSIEGQLEAFFGQGTRLTVV.

The V call is TRBV6-5, the J call TRBJ2-1; 9 positions agree with TRBD1. The germline CDR1 and CDR2 sequences are MNHEY and SVGAGI. This CDR3 has 12 amino acids. V lost 4 bases to trimming and J lost 15 bases; unmatched junction nucleotides: 7. CDR3 coding DNA: TGTGCCAGCAGTTCCCAGGACAGGGGACCGTTCTTC. Translated, it gives CASSSQDRGPFF.

The chain joins TRBV4-2 to TRBJ2-2; tentative D call: TRBD2 (6 bases). This CDR3 is built from 17 residues. Germline loops: CDR1 LGHNA, CDR2 YNFKEQ. V lost 4 bases and J lost 1, with 16 bases in between. The chain's CDR3 is CASSRRPGLQNTGELFF. CDR3 bases: TGTGCCAGCAGCCGAAGACCGGGACTCCAGAACACCGGGGAGCTGTTTTTT.

The chain is built from TRBV5-3 and TRBJ2-3; D remains unclear. TRBV5-3 is identified as an open reading frame with a role that is uncertain. The CDR3 totals 14 residues. V was cut by 2 bases and J by 4 bases, with 11 bases left in between. For the CDR3, the DNA is TGTGCCAGAAGCTTTGACTTAGACCCAGATACGCAGTATTTT. As protein: CARSFDLDPDTQYF.

V is TRBV5-1 and J is TRBJ1-2, with D tentatively TRBD1 (5 bases). The CDR3 is made up of 14 amino acids. Trimming stripped 3 bases from V and 0 bases from J, with 9 bases between. Germline values: CDR1 SGHRS, CDR2 YFSETQ. The CDR3 DNA sequence: TGCGCCAGCAGCTGGGGCCCAGCTAACTATGGCTACACCTTC. Its protein product is CASSWGPANYGYTF.

The V gene is TRBV5-1, the J gene TRBJ2-3; 9 bases are a match to TRBD2. V shed 3 bases, J shed 2 bases, and the junction held 4 bases outside the gene matches. Germline values: CDR1 SGHRS, CDR2 YFSETQ. CDR3 length: 15 amino acids. The CDR3 DNA reads TGCGCCAGCAGCTCAGCGGGGGGCCCCACAGATACGCAGTATTTT. It yields the protein CASSSAGGPTDTQYF. The variable domain in full, with the rest retrieved from reference TRBV5-1 and TRBJ2-3, is KAGVTQTPRYLIKTRGQQVTLSCSPISGHRSVSWYQQTPGQGLQFLFEYFSETQRNKGNFPGRFSGRQFSNSRSEMNVSTLELGDSALYLCASSSAGGPTDTQYFGPGTRLTVL.

V is TRBV2 and J is TRBJ1-1; no clear D. Trimming cost V 6 bases and J 11 bases, with 16 bases left between them. The CDR3 totals 12 residues. Germline CDR1 and CDR2: SNHLY and FYNNEI. Written as DNA, the CDR3 is TGTGCCAGCAGCGCGAAGGGAGCCTTGGCTTTCTTT. As protein: CASSAKGALAFF.

The gene calls are TRBV19 and TRBJ1-1; D is undetermined. The V gene lost 7 bases and the J gene lost 3 bases, with 9 bases spanning the gap. The CDR3 loop spans 12 amino acids. Germline CDR1 reads LNHDA; CDR2 reads SQIVND (reference sequence). CDR3 nucleotides: TGTGCCAGTAAACTGAGGGACACTGAAGCTTTCTTT. The encoded protein is CASKLRDTEAFF.

J is TRBJ1-2 and V is TRBV28; no clear D gene. The V end lost 6 bases, the J end lost 3 bases, and 11 bases lay between the germline ends. The CDR3 is 13 amino acids. Germline V gene data show CDR1 as MDHEN and CDR2 as SYDVKM. This CDR3 is CASSLNPDYGYTF. CDR3 DNA sequence: TGTGCCAGCAGCCTTAATCCCGACTATGGCTACACCTTC.

V usage is TRBV3-1 (or the pseudogene TRBV3-2) and J usage is TRBJ1-1, with a tentative D call TRBD1 (6 bases). V lost 4 bases, J lost 2 bases, and 14 bases lay in between. CDR1 and CDR2 (germline): LGHDT, YNNKEL (reference sequence). The CDR3 is 15 residues long. The CDR3 DNA sequence: TGTGCCAGCAGCCCGGAGGGGGAGGGAAACACTGAAGCTTTCTTT. As protein: CASSPEGEGNTEAFF.